This T cell receptor (beta chain) stems from a study of beta chain features in type 1 diabetes. About the research overall: When patients were set against healthy donors, age, gender and cell yields were similar. Study-wide findings and caveats: Moderately but significantly shorter TCRB CDR3s were found in Type 1 diabetes patients in all four CD4+ subsets.

Points on this clone: Its antigen is currently unknown.

The length of the CDR3 is 15 residues. After removal of 4 bases from V and 1 base from J, the junction contained 2 bases not matched to a gene. CDR1 SGHRS and CDR2 YFSETQ come from the germline V gene. Reverse transcription of all isolated RNA meant that expressed TCRB transcripts were sequenced. The protocol was immunoSEQ multiplex PCR, while the TCRdb copy is restricted to in-frame clones and leaves out a portion. This repertoire shows around 690,000 clones, roughly 12% found once; its top ten account for 0.095% to 0.15%. The TCR comes from a man younger than 45 with type 1 diabetes. The sequenced sample consisted of naive CD4+ T cells from blood. The gene calls are TRBV5-1 and TRBJ2-6; 7 bases are shared with TRBD1. CDR3 protein: CASSATGSGANVLTF. The CDR3 DNA is TGCGCCAGCAGCGCGACAGGGTCTGGGGCCAACGTCCTGACTTTC.